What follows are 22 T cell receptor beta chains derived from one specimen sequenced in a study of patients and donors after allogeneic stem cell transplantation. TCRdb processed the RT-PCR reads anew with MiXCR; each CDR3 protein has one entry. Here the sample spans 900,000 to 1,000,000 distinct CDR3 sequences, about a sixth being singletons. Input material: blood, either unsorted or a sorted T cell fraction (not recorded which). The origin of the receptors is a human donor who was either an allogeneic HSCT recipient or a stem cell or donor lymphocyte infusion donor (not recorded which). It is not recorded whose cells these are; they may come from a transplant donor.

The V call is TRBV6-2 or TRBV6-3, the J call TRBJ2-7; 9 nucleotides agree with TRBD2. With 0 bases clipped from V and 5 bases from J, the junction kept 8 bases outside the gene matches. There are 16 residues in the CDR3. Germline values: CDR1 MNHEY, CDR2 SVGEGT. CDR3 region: CASSYSEGTSFDEQYF. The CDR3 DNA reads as TGTGCCAGCAGTTACTCGGAGGGGACTAGCTTCGACGAGCAGTACTTC.

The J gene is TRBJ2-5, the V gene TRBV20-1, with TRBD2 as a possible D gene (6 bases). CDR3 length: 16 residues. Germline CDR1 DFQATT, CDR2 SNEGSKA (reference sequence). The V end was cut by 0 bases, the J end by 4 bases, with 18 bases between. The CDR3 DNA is TGCAGTGCTAGAGATCGGAGGGGCCGGGGCGGAGAGACCCAGTACTTC. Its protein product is CSARDRRGRGGETQYF.

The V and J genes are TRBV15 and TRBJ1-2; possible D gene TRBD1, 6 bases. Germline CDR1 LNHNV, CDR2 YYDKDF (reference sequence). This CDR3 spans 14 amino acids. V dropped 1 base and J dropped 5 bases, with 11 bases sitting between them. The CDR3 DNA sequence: TGTGCCACCAGCAGAGTACCAGGGGAGTATGGCTACACCTTC. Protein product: CATSRVPGEYGYTF. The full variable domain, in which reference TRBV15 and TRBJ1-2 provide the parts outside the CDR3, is DAMVIQNPRYQVTQFGKPVTLSCSQTLNHNVMYWYQQKSSQAPKLLFHYYDKDFNNEADTPDNFQSRRPNTSFCFLDIRSPGLGDTAMYLCATSRVPGEYGYTFGSGTRLTVV.

CDR3 sequence reads: CASSHRTAPNEQFF. In DNA form, the CDR3 reads TGTGCCAGCAGCCACAGGACCGCTCCCAATGAGCAGTTCTTC. The chain couples TRBV7-8 to TRBJ2-1; D perhaps matches TRBD1 (5 bases). CDR3 length: 14 amino acids. V lost 5 bases, J lost 6 bases, and 14 bases lay in between. CDR1 and CDR2 from the germline V gene are SGHVS and FQNEAQ.

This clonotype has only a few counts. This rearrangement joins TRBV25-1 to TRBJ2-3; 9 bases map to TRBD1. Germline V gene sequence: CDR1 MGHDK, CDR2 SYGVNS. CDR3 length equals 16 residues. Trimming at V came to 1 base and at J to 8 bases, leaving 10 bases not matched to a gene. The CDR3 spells CASSESGDRERGTQYF. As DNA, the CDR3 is TGTGCCAGCAGTGAATCCGGGGACAGGGAAAGAGGTACGCAGTATTTT.

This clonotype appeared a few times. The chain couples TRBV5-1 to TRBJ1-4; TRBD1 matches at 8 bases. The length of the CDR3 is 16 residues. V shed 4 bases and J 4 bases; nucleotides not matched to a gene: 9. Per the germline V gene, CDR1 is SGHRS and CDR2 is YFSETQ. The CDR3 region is CASSLGQGVRNEKLFF. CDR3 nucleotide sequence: TGCGCCAGCAGCCTCGGACAGGGCGTACGTAATGAAAAACTGTTTTTT.

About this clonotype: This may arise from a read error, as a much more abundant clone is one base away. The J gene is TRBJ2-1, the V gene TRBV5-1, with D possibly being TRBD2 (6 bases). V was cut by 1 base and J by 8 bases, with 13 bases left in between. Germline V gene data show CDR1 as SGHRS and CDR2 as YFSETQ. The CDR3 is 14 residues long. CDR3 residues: CASSLTRDGDEQFF. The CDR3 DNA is TGCGCCAGCAGCTTGACGCGGGATGGGGATGAGCAGTTCTTC.

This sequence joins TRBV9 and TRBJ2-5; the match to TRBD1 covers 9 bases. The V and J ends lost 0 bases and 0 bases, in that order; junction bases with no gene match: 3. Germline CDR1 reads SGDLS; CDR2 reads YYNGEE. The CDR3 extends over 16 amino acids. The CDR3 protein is CASSVATGGHQETQYF. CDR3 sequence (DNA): TGTGCCAGCAGCGTAGCAACAGGGGGCCACCAAGAGACCCAGTACTTC.

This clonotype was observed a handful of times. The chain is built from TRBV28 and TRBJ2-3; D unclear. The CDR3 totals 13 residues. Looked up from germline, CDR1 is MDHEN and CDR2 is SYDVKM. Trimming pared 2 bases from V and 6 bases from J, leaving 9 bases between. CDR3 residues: CASSLPSRDTQYF. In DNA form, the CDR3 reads TGTGCCAGCAGTTTACCCAGTCGGGATACGCAGTATTTT. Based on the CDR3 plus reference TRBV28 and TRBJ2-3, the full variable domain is DVKVTQSSRYLVKRTGEKVFLECVQDMDHENMFWYRQDPGLGLRLIYFSYDVKMKEKGDIPEGYSVSREKKERFSLILESASTNQTSMYLCASSLPSRDTQYFGPGTRLTVL.

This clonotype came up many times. DNA for the CDR3: TGTGCCAGCAGTTTAACTGGGGAGCAGTACTTC. This encodes CASSLTGEQYF. The chain joins TRBV12-3 or TRBV12-4 to TRBJ2-7; D not resolved. Trimming cost V 2 bases and J 7 bases, with 6 bases left between them. The CDR3 contains 11 residues.

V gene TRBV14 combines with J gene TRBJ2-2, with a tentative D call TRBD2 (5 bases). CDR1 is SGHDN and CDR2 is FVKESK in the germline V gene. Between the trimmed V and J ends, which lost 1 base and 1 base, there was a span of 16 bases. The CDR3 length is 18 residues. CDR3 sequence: CASSQGRRAAWNTGELFF. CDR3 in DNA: TGTGCCAGCAGCCAAGGTAGACGAGCGGCCTGGAACACCGGGGAGCTGTTTTTT.

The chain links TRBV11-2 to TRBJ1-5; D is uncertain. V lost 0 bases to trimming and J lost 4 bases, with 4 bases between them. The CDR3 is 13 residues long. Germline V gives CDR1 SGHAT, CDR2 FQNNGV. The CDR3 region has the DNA TGTGCCAGCAGCTTAGAGGAGAATCAGCCCCAGCATTTT. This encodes CASSLEENQPQHF.

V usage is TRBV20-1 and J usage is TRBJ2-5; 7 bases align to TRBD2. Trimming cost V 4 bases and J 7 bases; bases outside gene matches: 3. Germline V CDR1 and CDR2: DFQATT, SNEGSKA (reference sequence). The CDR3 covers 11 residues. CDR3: CSATREGTQYF. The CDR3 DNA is TGCAGTGCTACTAGGGAGGGGACCCAGTACTTC.

The CDR3 bases are TGCAGTGCTAGAGATCCCGCGGGGGGGCCTGAGACCCAGTACTTC. It specifies CSARDPAGGPETQYF. The chain links TRBV20-1 to TRBJ2-5, with 9 positions matching TRBD2. Per the germline V gene, CDR1 is DFQATT and CDR2 is SNEGSKA (reference sequence). V lost 0 bases, J lost 5 bases, and 7 bases stayed unmatched. There are 15 residues in the CDR3.

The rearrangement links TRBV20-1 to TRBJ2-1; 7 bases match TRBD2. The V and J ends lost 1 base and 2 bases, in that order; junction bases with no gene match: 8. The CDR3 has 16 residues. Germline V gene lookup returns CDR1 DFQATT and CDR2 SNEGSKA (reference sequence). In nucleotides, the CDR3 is TGCAGTGCTAGAGCACTGGGCGGGAGAACCTACAATGAGCAGTTCTTC. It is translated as CSARALGGRTYNEQFF.

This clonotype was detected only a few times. CDR3 amino acids: CASSLEDRAGEQYF. DNA for the CDR3: TGCGCCAGCAGCTTGGAGGACAGGGCGGGTGAGCAGTACTTC. This chain links TRBV5-1 with TRBJ2-7; TRBD1 matches 8 bases. Per germline, CDR1 SGHRS and CDR2 YFSETQ. The CDR3 is made up of 14 amino acids. J lost 7 bases, V lost 0 bases, and 6 bases had no gene match.

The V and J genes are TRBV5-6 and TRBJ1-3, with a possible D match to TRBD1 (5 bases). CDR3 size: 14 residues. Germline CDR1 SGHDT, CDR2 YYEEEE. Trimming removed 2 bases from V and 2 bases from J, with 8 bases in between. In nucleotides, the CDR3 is TGTGCCAGCAGCTTCGGCAGGGCTGGAAACACCATATATTTT. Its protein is CASSFGRAGNTIYF.

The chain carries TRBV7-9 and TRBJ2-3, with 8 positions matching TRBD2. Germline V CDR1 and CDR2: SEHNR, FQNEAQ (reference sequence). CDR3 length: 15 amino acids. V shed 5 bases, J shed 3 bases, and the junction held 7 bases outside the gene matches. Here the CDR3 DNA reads TGTGCCAGCAGCCGAATAGCGGGAAGTACAGATACGCAGTATTTT. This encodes CASSRIAGSTDTQYF.

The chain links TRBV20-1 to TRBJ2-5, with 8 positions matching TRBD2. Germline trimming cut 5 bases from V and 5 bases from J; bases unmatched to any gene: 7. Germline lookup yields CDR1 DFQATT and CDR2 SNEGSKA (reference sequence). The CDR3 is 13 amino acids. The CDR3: CSAGGTREETQYF. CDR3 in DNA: TGCAGTGCTGGCGGGACTAGGGAGGAGACCCAGTACTTC.

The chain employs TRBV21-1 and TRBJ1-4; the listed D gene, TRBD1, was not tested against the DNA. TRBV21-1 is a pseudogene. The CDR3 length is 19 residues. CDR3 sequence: CASSLRAYRRGGANEKLFF. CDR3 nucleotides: TGTGCCAGCAGCCTACGAGCTTACAGGAGAGGGGGGGCTAATGAAAAACTGTTTTTT.

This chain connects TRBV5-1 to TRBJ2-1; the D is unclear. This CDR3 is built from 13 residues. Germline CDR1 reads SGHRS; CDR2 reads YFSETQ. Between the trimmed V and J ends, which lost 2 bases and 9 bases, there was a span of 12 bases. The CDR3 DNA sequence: TGCGCCAGCAGCTTAGAAGCTGTCGGTGAGCAGTTCTTC. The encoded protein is CASSLEAVGEQFF. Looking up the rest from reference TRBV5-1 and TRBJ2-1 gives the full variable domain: KAGVTQTPRYLIKTRGQQVTLSCSPISGHRSVSWYQQTPGQGLQFLFEYFSETQRNKGNFPGRFSGRQFSNSRSEMNVSTLELGDSALYLCASSLEAVGEQFFGPGTRLTVL.

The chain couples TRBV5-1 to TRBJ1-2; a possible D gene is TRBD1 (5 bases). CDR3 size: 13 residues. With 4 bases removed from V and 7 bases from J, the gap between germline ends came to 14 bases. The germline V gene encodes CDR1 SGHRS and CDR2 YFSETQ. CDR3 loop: CASSPAGGSGYTF. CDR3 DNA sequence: TGCGCCAGCAGCCCGGCCGGGGGAAGTGGCTACACCTTC.